A selection of T cell receptor beta chains follows, all from one sample in a study of CD8 T cells in ankylosing spondylitis. Each CDR3 protein gets one entry after TCRdb re-called the 5' RACE reads with MiXCR. The table lists 450,000 to 550,000 distinct CDR3 sequences, approximately 5.3% of them singletons. The sequencing sample was made of blood, either unsorted or a sorted T cell fraction (not recorded which). The receptors were sampled from a male donor with ankylosing spondylitis. Both conserved end residues are trimmed from each CDR3. Fields, in order: V gene, J gene, CDR3 protein.

V gene: TRBV12-3/TRBV12-4; J gene: TRBJ2-5; CDR3 protein: ASSLLARGETQY
V gene: TRBV20-1; J gene: TRBJ1-1; CDR3 protein: SAREGLTEAF
V gene: TRBV28; J gene: TRBJ2-1; CDR3 protein: ASSSSGWASGLNEQF
V gene: TRBV5-5; J gene: TRBJ2-7; CDR3 protein: ASSLDTGDSYEQY
V gene: TRBV10-1; J gene: TRBJ1-3; CDR3 protein: ASSEDGNTIY
V gene: TRBV4-3; J gene: TRBJ1-1; CDR3 protein: ASSLLGEAF
V gene: TRBV6-5; J gene: TRBJ2-1; CDR3 protein: ASSYESSGFYNEQF
V gene: TRBV5-1; J gene: TRBJ2-1; CDR3 protein: ASSLVGTSGYNEQF
V gene: TRBV6-5; J gene: TRBJ2-3; CDR3 protein: ASSYAGISTDTQY
V gene: TRBV5-1; J gene: TRBJ1-4; CDR3 protein: ASSLERNLGNEKLF
V gene: TRBV6-1; J gene: TRBJ2-7; CDR3 protein: ASTAQGISSYEQY
V gene: TRBV6-5; J gene: TRBJ2-6; CDR3 protein: ASSYSWGSGANVLT
V gene: TRBV28; J gene: TRBJ2-7; CDR3 protein: ASSFRPTDVSYEQY
V gene: TRBV5-6; J gene: TRBJ2-4; CDR3 protein: ASSLYVIAGAKNIQY
V gene: TRBV2; J gene: TRBJ2-1; CDR3 protein: ASTWDRGSSYNEQF
V gene: TRBV7-2; J gene: TRBJ2-7; CDR3 protein: ASSLVSAPYEQY
V gene: TRBV20-1; J gene: TRBJ1-1; CDR3 protein: SASRTALPPF
V gene: TRBV5-5; J gene: TRBJ2-7; CDR3 protein: ASSFLETGYEQY
V gene: TRBV20-1; J gene: TRBJ2-1; CDR3 protein: SVPSGSYNEQF
V gene: TRBV29-1; J gene: TRBJ2-7; CDR3 protein: SVGVETYEQY
V gene: TRBV20-1; J gene: TRBJ2-3; CDR3 protein: CAHLSGLVMSRTSQY
V gene: TRBV5-5; J gene: TRBJ1-1; CDR3 protein: ASSLLRLLEVNTEAF
V gene: TRBV3-1; J gene: TRBJ1-2; CDR3 protein: ASSLYSGGYT
V gene: TRBV7-2; J gene: TRBJ2-2; CDR3 protein: ASSFRSGGAVGELF
V gene: TRBV20-1; J gene: TRBJ2-2; CDR3 protein: SAGLAGGEYGELF
V gene: TRBV20-1; J gene: TRBJ2-1; CDR3 protein: SAFHLGTSGSGPTYNEQF
V gene: TRBV20-1; J gene: TRBJ1-2; CDR3 protein: SASGGGQGEGYT
V gene: TRBV12-3/TRBV12-4; J gene: TRBJ2-7; CDR3 protein: ACRASGTYEQY
V gene: TRBV7-2; J gene: TRBJ1-2; CDR3 protein: ASSFSTGGNYGYT
V gene: TRBV7-6; J gene: TRBJ2-7; CDR3 protein: ASSLNSAGRYEQY
V gene: TRBV6-1; J gene: TRBJ1-4; CDR3 protein: ASRFRTGGTPEKLF